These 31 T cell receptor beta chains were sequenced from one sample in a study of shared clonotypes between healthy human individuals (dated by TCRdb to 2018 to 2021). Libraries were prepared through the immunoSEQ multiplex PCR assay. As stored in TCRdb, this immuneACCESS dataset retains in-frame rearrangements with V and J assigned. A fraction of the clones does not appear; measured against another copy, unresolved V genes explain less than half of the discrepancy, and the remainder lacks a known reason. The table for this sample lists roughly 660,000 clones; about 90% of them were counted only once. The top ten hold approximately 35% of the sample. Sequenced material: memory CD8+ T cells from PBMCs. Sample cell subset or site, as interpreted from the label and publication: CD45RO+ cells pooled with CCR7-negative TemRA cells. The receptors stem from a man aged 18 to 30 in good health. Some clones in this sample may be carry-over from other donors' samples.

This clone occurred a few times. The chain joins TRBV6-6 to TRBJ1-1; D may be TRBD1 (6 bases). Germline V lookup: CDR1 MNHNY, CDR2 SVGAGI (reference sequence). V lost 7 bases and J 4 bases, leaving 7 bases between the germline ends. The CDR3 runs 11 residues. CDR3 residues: CASTQGTEAFF. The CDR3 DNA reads TGTGCCAGCACACAGGGCACTGAAGCTTTCTTT.

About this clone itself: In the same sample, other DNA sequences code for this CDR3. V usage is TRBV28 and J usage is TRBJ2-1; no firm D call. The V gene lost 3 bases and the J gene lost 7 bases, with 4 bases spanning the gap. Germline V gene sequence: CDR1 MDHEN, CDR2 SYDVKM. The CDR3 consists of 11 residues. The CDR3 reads CASSFLNEQFF. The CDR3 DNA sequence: TGTGCCAGCAGTTTTTTGAATGAGCAGTTCTTC.

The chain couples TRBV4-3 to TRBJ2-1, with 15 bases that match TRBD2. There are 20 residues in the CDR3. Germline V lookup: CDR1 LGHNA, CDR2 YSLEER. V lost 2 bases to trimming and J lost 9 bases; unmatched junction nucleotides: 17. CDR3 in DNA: TGCGCCAGCAGCCAACCCACAAATCCGGGACTAGCGGGAGGATCGGGTGAGCAGTTCTTC. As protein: CASSQPTNPGLAGGSGEQFF.

The CDR3, as DNA: TGTGCCAGCAGCCCCCGGCTCGGGAGCTCCACGGAGGAGCAGTACTTC. Amino acid sequence: CASSPRLGSSTEEQYF. The V and J genes are TRBV9 and TRBJ2-7; D possibly corresponds to TRBD2 (6 bases). CDR3 length: 16 residues. Germline CDR1 and CDR2: SGDLS and YYNGEE. Trimming cost V 4 bases and J 7 bases, with 24 bases left between them.

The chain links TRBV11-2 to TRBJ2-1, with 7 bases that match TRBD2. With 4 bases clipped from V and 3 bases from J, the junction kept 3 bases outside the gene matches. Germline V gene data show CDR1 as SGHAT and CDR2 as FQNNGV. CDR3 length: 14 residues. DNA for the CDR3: TGTGCCAGCAGCTCCGCGGGAGACTACAATGAGCAGTTCTTC. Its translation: CASSSAGDYNEQFF. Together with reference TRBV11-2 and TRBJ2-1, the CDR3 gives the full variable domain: EAGVAQSPRYKIIEKRQSVAFWCNPISGHATLYWYQQILGQGPKLLIQFQNNGVVDDSQLPKDRFSAERLKGVDSTLKIQPAKLEDSAVYLCASSSAGDYNEQFFGPGTRLTVL.

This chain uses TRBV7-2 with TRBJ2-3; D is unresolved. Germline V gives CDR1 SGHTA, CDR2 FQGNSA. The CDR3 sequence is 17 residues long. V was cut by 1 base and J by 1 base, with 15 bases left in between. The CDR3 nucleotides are TGTGCCAGCAGCTTAGTTGCGGCCCTCTTGGGCACAGATACGCAGTATTTT. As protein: CASSLVAALLGTDTQYF.

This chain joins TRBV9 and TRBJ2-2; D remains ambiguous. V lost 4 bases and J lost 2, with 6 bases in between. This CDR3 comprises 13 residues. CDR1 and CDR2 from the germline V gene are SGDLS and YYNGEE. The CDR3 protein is CASSPVNTGELFF. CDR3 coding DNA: TGTGCCAGCAGCCCGGTAAACACCGGGGAGCTGTTTTTT.

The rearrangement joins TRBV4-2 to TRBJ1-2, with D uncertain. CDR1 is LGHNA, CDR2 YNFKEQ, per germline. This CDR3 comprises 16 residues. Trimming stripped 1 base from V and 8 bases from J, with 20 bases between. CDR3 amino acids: CASSQGESPSLLGYTF. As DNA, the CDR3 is TGTGCCAGCAGCCAAGGGGAGTCCCCTTCCTTGCTAGGCTACACCTTC.

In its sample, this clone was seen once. For the CDR3, the DNA is TGCGCCAGCAGCGCGGCATTGTCCAGATACGAGCAGTACTTC. It codes for CASSAALSRYEQYF. The chain combines TRBV4-1 with TRBJ2-7; the D is unclear. The CDR3 contains 14 residues. V was pared by 5 bases and J by 4 bases, with 15 bases between. Germline-derived CDR1 and CDR2 are MGHRA and YSYEKL.

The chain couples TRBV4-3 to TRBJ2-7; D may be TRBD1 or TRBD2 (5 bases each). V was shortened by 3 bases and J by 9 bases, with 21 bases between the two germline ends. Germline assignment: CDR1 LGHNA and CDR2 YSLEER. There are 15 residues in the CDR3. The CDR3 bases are TGCGCCAGCAGCCAGACCCCCGGCAGGGACGGCGGGCAGTACTTC. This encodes CASSQTPGRDGGQYF.

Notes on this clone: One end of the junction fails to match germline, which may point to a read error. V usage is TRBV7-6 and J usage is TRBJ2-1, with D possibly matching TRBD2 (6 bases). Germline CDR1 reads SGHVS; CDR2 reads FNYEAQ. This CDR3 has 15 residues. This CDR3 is CASSIAGGWDNEQFF. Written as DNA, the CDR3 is TGTGCCAGCAGCATAGCAGGAGGGTGGGACAATGAGCAGTTCTTC. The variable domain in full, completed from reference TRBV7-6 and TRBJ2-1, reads GAGVSQSPRYKVTKRGQDVALRCDPISGHVSLYWYRQALGQGPEFLTYFNYEAQQDKSGLPNDRFSAERPEGSISTLTIQRTEQRDSAMYRCASSIAGGWDNEQFFGPGTRLTVL.

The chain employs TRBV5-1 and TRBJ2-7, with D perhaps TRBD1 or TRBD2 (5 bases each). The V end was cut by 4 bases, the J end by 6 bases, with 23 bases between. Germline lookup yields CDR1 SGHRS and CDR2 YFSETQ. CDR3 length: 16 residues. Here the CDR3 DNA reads TGCGCCAGCAGCCTCCGTGGGGACCTCTGGAAAAGCGAGCAGTACTTC. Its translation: CASSLRGDLWKSEQYF.

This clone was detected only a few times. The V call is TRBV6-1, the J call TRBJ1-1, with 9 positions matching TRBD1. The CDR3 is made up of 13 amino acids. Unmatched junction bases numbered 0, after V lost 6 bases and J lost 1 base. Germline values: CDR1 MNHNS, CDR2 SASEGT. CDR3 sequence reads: CASRDRGNTEAFF. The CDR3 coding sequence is TGTGCCAGCAGGGACAGGGGGAACACTGAAGCTTTCTTT.

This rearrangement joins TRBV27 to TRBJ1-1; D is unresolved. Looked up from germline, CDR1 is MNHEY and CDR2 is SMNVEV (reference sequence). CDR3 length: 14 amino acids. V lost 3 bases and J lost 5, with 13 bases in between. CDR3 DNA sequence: TGTGCCAGCAGTTTGGCACCTTGGTTTACTGAAGCTTTCTTT. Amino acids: CASSLAPWFTEAFF.

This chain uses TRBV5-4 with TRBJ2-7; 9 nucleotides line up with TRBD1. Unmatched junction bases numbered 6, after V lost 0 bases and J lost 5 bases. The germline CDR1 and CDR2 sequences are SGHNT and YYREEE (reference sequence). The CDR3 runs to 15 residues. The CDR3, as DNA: TGTGCCAGCAGCTTGGCGGGACAGGGAGGGAACGAGCAGTACTTC. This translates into CASSLAGQGGNEQYF.

In DNA form, the CDR3 reads TGTGCCAGCAGCCACAGTGGCGACACTGAAGCTTTCTTT. Amino acid sequence: CASSHSGDTEAFF. This chain uses TRBV7-3 with TRBJ1-1, with no clear D. Germline CDR1 and CDR2: SGHTA and FQGTGA. The CDR3 length is 13 residues. Deletions cut 5 bases from V and 3 bases from J, with 10 bases between.

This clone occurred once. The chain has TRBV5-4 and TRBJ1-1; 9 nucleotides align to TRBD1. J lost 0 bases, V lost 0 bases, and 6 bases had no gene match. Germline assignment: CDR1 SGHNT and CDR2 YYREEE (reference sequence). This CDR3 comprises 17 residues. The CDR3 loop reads CASSLVGTGLMNTEAFF. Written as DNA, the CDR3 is TGTGCCAGCAGCTTGGTGGGGACAGGGTTAATGAACACTGAAGCTTTCTTT.

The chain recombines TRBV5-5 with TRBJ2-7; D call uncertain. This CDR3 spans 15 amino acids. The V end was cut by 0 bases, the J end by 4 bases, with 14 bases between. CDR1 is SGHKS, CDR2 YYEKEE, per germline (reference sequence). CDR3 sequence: CASSLEWVLGYEQYF. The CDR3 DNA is TGTGCCAGCAGCTTGGAGTGGGTGTTAGGGTACGAGCAGTACTTC.

This chain's CDR3 is CSVRDRGQETQYF. CDR3 DNA: TGCAGCGTCCGGGACAGGGGGCAGGAGACCCAGTACTTC. V is TRBV29-1 and J is TRBJ2-5; 12 positions agree with TRBD1. CDR1 is SQVTM, CDR2 ANQGSEA, per germline. This CDR3 spans 13 amino acids. V was clipped by 6 bases and J by 5 bases; unmatched bases: 4. The complete variable domain, with remaining parts taken from reference TRBV29-1 and TRBJ2-5, reads SAVISQKPSRDICQRGTSLTIQCQVDSQVTMMFWYRQQPGQSLTLIATANQGSEATYESGFVIDKFPISRPNLTFSTLTVSNMSPEDSSIYLCSVRDRGQETQYFGPGTRLLVL.

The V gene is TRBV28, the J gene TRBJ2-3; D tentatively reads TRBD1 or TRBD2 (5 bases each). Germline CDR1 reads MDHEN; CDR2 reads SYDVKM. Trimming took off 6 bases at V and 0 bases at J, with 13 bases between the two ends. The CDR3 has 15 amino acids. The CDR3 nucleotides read TGTGCCAGCAGCCCGGGGCGGATTAGCACAGATACGCAGTATTTT. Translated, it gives CASSPGRISTDTQYF.

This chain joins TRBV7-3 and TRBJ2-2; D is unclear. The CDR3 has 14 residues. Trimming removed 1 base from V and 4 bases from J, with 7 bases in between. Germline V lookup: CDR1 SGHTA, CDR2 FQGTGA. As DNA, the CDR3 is TGTGCCAGCAGCTTAATGGCAGGCACCGGGGAGCTGTTTTTT. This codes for CASSLMAGTGELFF.

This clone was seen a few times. CDR3 sequence reads: CASSVNREITGNTIYF. The DNA of the CDR3 is TGTGCCAGTAGTGTGAACAGGGAAATAACGGGAAACACCATATATTTT. J is TRBJ1-3 and V is TRBV19; D possibly corresponds to TRBD1 (6 bases). The V gene's germline CDR1 is LNHDA and CDR2 SQIVND (reference sequence). V lost 5 bases and J lost 4, with 18 bases in between. The CDR3 covers 16 residues. The full variable domain, rest sourced from reference TRBV19 and TRBJ1-3, is DGGITQSPKYLFRKEGQNVTLSCEQNLNHDAMYWYRQDPGQGLRLIYYSQIVNDFQKGDIAEGYSVSREKKESFPLTVTSAQKNPTAFYLCASSVNREITGNTIYFGEGSWLTVV.

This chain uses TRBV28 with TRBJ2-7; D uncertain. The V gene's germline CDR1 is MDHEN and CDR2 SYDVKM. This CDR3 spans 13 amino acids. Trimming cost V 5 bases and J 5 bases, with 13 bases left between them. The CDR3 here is CASSAWITHEQYF. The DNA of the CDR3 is TGTGCCAGCAGTGCCTGGATAACCCACGAGCAGTACTTC.

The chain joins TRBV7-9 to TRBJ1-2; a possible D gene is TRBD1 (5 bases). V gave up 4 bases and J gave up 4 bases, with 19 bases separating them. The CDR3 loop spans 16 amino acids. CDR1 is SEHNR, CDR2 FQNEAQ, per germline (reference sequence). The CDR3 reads CASSSLQGLEGYGYTF. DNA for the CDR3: TGTGCCAGCAGCTCCCTCCAGGGTCTAGAAGGCTATGGCTACACCTTC.

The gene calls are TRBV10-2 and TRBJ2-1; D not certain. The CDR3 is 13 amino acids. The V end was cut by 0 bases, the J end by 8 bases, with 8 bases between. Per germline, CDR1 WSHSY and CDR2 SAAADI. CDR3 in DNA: TGCGCCAGCAGTGAGTCGGAGAGCTATGAGCAGTTCTTC. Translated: CASSESESYEQFF.

In DNA, the CDR3 is TGCGCCAGCAGCTTGGATGGCGGGAGGTACGAGCAGTACTTC. This codes for CASSLDGGRYEQYF. The chain uses TRBV5-1 and TRBJ2-7, with TRBD2 matching over 8 bases. The CDR3 runs to 14 residues. V trimming: 0 bases; J trimming: 4 bases; junction bases outside the gene matches: 3. CDR1 is SGHRS, CDR2 YFSETQ, per germline.

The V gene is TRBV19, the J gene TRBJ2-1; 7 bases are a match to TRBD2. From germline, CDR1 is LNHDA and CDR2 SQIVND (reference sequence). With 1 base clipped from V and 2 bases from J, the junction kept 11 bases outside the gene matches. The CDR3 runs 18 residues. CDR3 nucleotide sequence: TGTGCCAGTAGTATAGTTATTCGGGGTAGCGGGCCCTACAATGAGCAGTTCTTC. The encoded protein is CASSIVIRGSGPYNEQFF.

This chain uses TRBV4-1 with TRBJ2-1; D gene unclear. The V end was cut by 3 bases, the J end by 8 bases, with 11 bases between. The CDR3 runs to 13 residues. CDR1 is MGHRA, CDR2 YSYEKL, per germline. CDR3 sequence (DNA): TGCGCCAGCAGCCAGACCCTAAGGGATGAGCAGTTCTTC. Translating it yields CASSQTLRDEQFF.

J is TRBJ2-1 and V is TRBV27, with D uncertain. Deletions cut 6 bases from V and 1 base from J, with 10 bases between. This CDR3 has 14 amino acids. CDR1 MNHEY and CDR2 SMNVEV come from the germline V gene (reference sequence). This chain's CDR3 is CASSLSNSYNEQFF. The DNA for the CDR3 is TGTGCCAGCAGCCTATCTAATTCCTACAATGAGCAGTTCTTC.

CDR3 sequence: CASSPEGGYEQFF. The CDR3 DNA reads as TGTGCCAGCAGCCCTGAAGGGGGCTATGAGCAGTTCTTC. The V and J genes are TRBV7-9 and TRBJ2-1; the match to TRBD1 covers 7 bases. This CDR3 has 13 residues. Germline V CDR1 and CDR2: SEHNR, FQNEAQ (reference sequence). V lost 5 bases to trimming and J lost 8 bases; unmatched junction nucleotides: 6.

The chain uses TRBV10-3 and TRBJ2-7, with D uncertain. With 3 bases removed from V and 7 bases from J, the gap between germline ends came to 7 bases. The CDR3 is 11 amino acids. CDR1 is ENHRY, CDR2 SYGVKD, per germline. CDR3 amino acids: CAISDLGEQYF. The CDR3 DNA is TGTGCCATCAGTGATCTGGGGGAGCAGTACTTC.